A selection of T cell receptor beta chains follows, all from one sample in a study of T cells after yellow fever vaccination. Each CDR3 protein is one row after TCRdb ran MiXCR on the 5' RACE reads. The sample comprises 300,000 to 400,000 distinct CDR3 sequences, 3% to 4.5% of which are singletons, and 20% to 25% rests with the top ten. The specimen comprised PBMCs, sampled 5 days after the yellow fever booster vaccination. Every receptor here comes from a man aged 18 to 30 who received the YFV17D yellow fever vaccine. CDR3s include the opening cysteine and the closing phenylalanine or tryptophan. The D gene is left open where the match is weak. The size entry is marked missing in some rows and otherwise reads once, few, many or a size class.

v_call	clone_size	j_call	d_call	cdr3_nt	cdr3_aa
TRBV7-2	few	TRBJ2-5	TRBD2	TGTGCCAGCAGCTTAGTAGGAGGACTAGCGGGGGGCCAAGAGACCCAGTACTTC	CASSLVGGLAGGQETQYF
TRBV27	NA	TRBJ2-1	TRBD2	TGTGCCAGCAGTGAAACAGAGGGACTAGTCACCCTCAGTGAGCAGTTCTTC	CASSETEGLVTLSEQFF
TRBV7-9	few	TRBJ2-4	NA	TGTGCCAGCGGTTCAAACATTCAGTACTTC	CASGSNIQYF
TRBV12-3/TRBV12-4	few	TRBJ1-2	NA	TGTGCCAGCAGTTTAGCGCTAGGGGGGAGCACCTTC	CASSLALGGSTF
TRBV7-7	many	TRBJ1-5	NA	TGTGCCAGATCCGAAGACGGACCAAATCAGCCCCAGCATTTT	CARSEDGPNQPQHF
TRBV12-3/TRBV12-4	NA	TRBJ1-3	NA	TGTGCCAGCAGCGCGGGGGCTGGAAACACCATATATTTT	CASSAGAGNTIYF
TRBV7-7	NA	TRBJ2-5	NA	TGTACCTCCCCCCTGGACAGAGACCAAGGGACCCAGTACTTC	CTSPLDRDQGTQYF
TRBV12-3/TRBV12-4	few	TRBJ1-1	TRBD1	TGTGCCAGCAGTAGGGGGACAGGGGCGATCGCTGAAGCTTTCTTT	CASSRGTGAIAEAFF
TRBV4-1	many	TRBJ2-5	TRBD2	TGCGCCAGCAGCCAATTATTTTTAGCGGGGAGTAAAGAGACCCAGTACTTC	CASSQLFLAGSKETQYF
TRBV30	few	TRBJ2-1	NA	TGTGCCTGGAGTGTACAGTCAGAGAAGGAGAGGTTCTTC	CAWSVQSEKERFF
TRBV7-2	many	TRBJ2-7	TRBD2	TGTGCCAGCAGCTTGAAAGCGGGAACCTACGAGCAGTACTTC	CASSLKAGTYEQYF
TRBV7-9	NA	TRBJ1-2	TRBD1	TGTGCCAGCAGCTTCGCGCCTATAACGACAGGGGTGAAAGGCTACACCTTC	CASSFAPITTGVKGYTF
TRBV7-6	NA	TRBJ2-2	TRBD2	TGTGCCAGCAGCTTAAGGCTAGCGGGACGGGGGGAGCTGTTTTTT	CASSLRLAGRGELFF
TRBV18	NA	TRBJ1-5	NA	TGTGCCAGCTCACCTTCTCGAGAAAATCAGCCCCAGCATTTT	CASSPSRENQPQHF
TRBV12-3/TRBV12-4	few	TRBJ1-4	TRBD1	TGTGCCAGCACCGAGACAGGGAAACTGTTTTTT	CASTETGKLFF
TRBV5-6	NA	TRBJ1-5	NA	TGTGCCAGCAGCTCGAAGACACGGGGTGGGCAGCCCCAGCATTTT	CASSSKTRGGQPQHF
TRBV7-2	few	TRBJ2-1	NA	TGTGCCAGCAGCTTCGGGGGAAACGCTCATGAGCAGTTCTTC	CASSFGGNAHEQFF
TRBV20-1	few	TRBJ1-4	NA	TGCAGTGCTAGATATACGACAGTCGAGCTTTTT	CSARYTTVELF
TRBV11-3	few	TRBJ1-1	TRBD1	TGTGCCAGCAGCTTTTCCGCAGGGGGCACTGAAGCTTTCTTT	CASSFSAGGTEAFF
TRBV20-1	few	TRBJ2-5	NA	TGCAGTGCTAGCGGAACCCTCCGAGAGACCCAGTACTTC	CSASGTLRETQYF
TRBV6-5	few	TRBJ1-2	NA	TGTGCCAGCAGGATCGGGTACAGGGATGACTATGGCTACACCTTC	CASRIGYRDDYGYTF
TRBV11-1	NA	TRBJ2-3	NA	TGTGCCAGCAGCCAGACGGGGAAAAAGTATTTT	CASSQTGKKYF
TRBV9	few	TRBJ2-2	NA	TGTGCCAGCAGCGTGGCAGAGAACACCGGGGAGCTGTTTTTT	CASSVAENTGELFF
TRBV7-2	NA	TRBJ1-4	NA	TGTGCCAGCAGCTTATTTGGGGGCGTAGGTGAAAAACTGTTTTTT	CASSLFGGVGEKLFF
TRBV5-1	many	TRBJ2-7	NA	TGCGCCAGCAGCTTGGGGCAGGCATCACGGGGGCAGTACTTC	CASSLGQASRGQYF
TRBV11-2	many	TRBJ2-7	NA	TGTGCCAGCAGCCACCACTCCTCTGCTCCGGACACCCGAGTGTGGGAGCAGTACTTC	CASSHHSSAPDTRVWEQYF
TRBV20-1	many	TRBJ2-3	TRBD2	TGCAGTGCCCCCACTAGCGGCACAGATACGCAGTATTTT	CSAPTSGTDTQYF
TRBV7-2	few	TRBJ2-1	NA	TGTGCCAGCAGCTTTTTGGAGCGGACTAAGCAGTTCTTC	CASSFLERTKQFF
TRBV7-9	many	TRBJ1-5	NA	TGTGCCAGCAGCCCCATTGGGCCCCCGCAGCCCCAGCATTTT	CASSPIGPPQPQHF
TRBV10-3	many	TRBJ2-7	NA	TGTGCCATCAGTGCTTCGGGGACCACCTACGAGCAGTACTTC	CAISASGTTYEQYF
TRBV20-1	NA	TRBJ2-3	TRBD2	TGCAGTGCTAGCCCGGGAGGGTCTGCAGATACGCAGTATTTT	CSASPGGSADTQYF
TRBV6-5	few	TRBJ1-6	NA	TGTGCCAGCAGCTCCGGACGGAATAGTTATAATTCACCCCTCCACTTT	CASSSGRNSYNSPLHF
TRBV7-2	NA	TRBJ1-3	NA	TGTGCCAGCGGCCCGCAAGGAACCTCTGGAAACACCATATATTTT	CASGPQGTSGNTIYF
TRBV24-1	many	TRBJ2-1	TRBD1	TGTGCCACCAGTGATGCCGGGACAGGGGGCCTCAATGAGCAGTTCTTC	CATSDAGTGGLNEQFF
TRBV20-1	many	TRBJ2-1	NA	TGCAGTGCCCGTGGACATGAGCAGTTCTTC	CSARGHEQFF
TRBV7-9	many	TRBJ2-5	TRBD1	TGTGCCAGCAGCGCGACACAGGGGAAGGGTTCGTGGGAGACCCAGTACTTC	CASSATQGKGSWETQYF
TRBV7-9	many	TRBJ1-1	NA	TGTGCCAGCAGCCCAAAAATCCGAGTAGGCACTGAAGCTTTCTTT	CASSPKIRVGTEAFF
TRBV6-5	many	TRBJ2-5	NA	TGTGCCAGCAGCCCCGAAGGGGGGGAGACCCAGTACTTC	CASSPEGGETQYF
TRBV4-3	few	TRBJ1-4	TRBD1	TGCGCCAGCAGCCGGGACATCGGGACAGGGCATGAAAAACTGTTTTTT	CASSRDIGTGHEKLFF
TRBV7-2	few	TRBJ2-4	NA	TGTGCCAGCAGCCCCGAGGGGGGCCCCATTCAGTACTTC	CASSPEGGPIQYF
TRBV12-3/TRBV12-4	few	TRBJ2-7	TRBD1	TGTGCCAGCAGCCCCCGAAATAAGGGGGCTGGGGAGCAGTACTTC	CASSPRNKGAGEQYF
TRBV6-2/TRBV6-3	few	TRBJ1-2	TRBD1	TGTGCCAGCAGTCATCCGGACAGGTACTATGGCTACACCTTC	CASSHPDRYYGYTF
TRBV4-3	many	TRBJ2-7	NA	TGCGCCAGCAGCACCGGGACTGGCACCTACGAGCAGTACTTC	CASSTGTGTYEQYF
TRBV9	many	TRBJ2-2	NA	TGTGCCAGCAGCGTCCCATCTGGGTACACCGGGGAGCTGTTTTTT	CASSVPSGYTGELFF
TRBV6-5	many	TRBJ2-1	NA	TGTGCCAGCAGTTACTCGACCAGCAGGCGGGGCAATGAGCAGTTCTTC	CASSYSTSRRGNEQFF
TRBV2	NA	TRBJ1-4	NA	TGTGCCAGCAGTGAGCGGCCCGTTAATGAAAAACTGTTTTTT	CASSERPVNEKLFF
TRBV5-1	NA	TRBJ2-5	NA	TGCGCCAGCAGCCAACTAACCCCTCAAGAGACCCAGTACTTC	CASSQLTPQETQYF
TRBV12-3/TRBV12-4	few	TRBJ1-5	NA	TGTGCCAGCAGCCCGAGTACAGGGATCGGCAATCAGCCCCAGCATTTT	CASSPSTGIGNQPQHF
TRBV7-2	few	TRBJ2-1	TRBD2	TGTGCCAGCAGCTACTCAGGACTAGCGGGTAATGAGCAGTTCTTC	CASSYSGLAGNEQFF
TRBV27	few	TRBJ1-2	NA	TGTGCCAGCAGTTACGGGGGCCAGGTCTATGGCTACACCTTC	CASSYGGQVYGYTF
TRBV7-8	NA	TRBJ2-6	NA	TGTGCCAGCAGGCTATTCTCTGGGGCCAACGTCCTGACTTTC	CASRLFSGANVLTF
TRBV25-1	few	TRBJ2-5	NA	TGTGCCAGCAGTGTCGGGGGGCCGGTTGAGACCCAGTACTTC	CASSVGGPVETQYF
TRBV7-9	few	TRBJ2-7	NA	TGTGCCAGCAGCTTAGCGCATGAAGGTGAGCAGTACTTC	CASSLAHEGEQYF
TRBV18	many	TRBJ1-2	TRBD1	TGTGCCAGCTCACCACCGACAGGGTCCACCTATGGCTACACCTTC	CASSPPTGSTYGYTF
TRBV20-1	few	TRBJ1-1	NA	TGCAGTGCTCCGAGCGGAATTATGAACACTGAAGCTTTCTTT	CSAPSGIMNTEAFF